This TCR beta chain was captured by sequencing in a study of T cell changes during pregnancy in multiple sclerosis. CDR3 size: 15 residues. V was trimmed by 2 bases and J by 2 bases, leaving 14 bases between them. The germline gives CDR1 GTSNPN, CDR2 SVGIG (reference sequence). Measured with immunoSEQ multiplex PCR; TCRdb has only the in-frame clones, and not every one. The sample has just under 65,000 clones, roughly 92% seen once; the top ten hold approximately 3.4%. The count of this clone is one. This rearrangement joins TRBV30 to TRBJ2-3; D may be TRBD1 (5 bases). The TCR sequence derives from a female donor with multiple sclerosis, enrolled in a pregnancy study. Sequences were derived from CD8+ T cells from peripheral blood mononuclear cells, sampled in the second trimester of pregnancy. The CDR3 DNA follows: TGTGCCTGGAGTTTACCTGGGGCGTTCACAGATACGCAGTATTTT. This gives the protein CAWSLPGAFTDTQYF.